This TCR beta chain was profiled in a study of T cells expressing NK-cell markers. Study summary: Sorted CD3+CD56+NKG2C+, CD3+CD56+NKG2C- and CD3+CD56-NKG2C+ T cells provided the TCR beta repertoires. Eight donors were sequenced, of whom seven were HCMV-seropositive, while the remaining one was HCMV-seronegative.

The germline CDR1 and CDR2 sequences are DFQATT and SNEGSKA (reference sequence). The CDR3 sequence is 16 residues long. Each CDR3 protein gets one entry in TCRdb, which reprocessed the 5' RACE reads and gives no DNA. The repertoire table contains about 410,000 distinct CDR3 sequences. The sample taken for sequencing was blood T cells: a sorted CD56 or NKG2C T cell subset, CD4+ or CD8+ T cells, or bulk PBMC T cells (not recorded which). This TCR came from a woman in her 50s in good health. V gene TRBV20-1 combines with J gene TRBJ2-2; TCRdb calls TRBD2, which cannot be checked without DNA. This CDR3 reads CSAWVRDFKYSGELFF.